This T cell receptor (beta chain) stems from a study of T cell repertoires in cytomegalovirus infection. Overall study context: Alongside well-studied HLA-B-restricted CMV epitopes, recently identified HLA-C-restricted CMV epitopes were also used. Study-wide results and limits: Dominating the ex vivo response were HLA-C-restricted CMV-specific TCR beta clonotypes. Carriers of CMV and the relevant HLA type were discriminated by public TCR beta frequency.

The germline V gene has CDR1 SGHVS and CDR2 FNYEAQ. With 4 bases removed from V and 0 bases from J, the gap between germline ends came to 10 bases. This CDR3 is built from 15 residues. This clonotype was observed at least ten times. What it binds is unknown. Each CDR3 protein gets one entry after TCRdb re-called the reads with MiXCR. The repertoire holds hundreds of thousands of distinct CDR3 sequences, with 31% as singletons. Material: cultured CD8+ T cells from PBMCs, obtained from culture after CMV antigen stimulation. The chain uses TRBV7-6 and TRBJ2-1, with D perhaps matching TRBD1 or TRBD2 (5 bases each). The sequence came from a human donor in good health (CMV status not recorded). Some clones in this sample may be carry-over from other donors' samples. The CDR3 here is CASSSGRISYNEQFF. The CDR3 nucleotides are TGTGCCAGCAGCTCGGGACGGATCTCCTACAATGAGCAGTTCTTC.